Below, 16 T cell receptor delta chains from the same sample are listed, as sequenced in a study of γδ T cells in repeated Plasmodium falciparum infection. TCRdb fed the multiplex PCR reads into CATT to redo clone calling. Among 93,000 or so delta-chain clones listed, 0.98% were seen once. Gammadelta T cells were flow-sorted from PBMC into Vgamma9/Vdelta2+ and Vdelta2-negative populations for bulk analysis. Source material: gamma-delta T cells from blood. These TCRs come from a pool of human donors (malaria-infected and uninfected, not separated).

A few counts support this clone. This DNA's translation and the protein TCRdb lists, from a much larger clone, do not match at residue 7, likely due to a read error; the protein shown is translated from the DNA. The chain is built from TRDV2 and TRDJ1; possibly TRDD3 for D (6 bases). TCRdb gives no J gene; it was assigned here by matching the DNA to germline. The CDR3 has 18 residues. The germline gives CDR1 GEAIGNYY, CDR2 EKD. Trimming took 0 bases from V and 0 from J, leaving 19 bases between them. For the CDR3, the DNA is TGTGCCTGTGACACCGTGGCGGGGATCATGAGTTACACCGATAAACTCATCTTT. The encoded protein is CACDTVAGIMSYTDKLIF.

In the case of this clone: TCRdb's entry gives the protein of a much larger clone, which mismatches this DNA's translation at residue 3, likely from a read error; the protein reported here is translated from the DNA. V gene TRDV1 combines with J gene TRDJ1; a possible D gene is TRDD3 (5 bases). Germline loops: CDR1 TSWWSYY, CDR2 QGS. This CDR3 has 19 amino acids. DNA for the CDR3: TGTGCTCGTGGGGCCTCAAAGGCTTCTGAGGGATCCCCTACCGATAAACTCATCTTT. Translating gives CARGASKASEGSPTDKLIF.

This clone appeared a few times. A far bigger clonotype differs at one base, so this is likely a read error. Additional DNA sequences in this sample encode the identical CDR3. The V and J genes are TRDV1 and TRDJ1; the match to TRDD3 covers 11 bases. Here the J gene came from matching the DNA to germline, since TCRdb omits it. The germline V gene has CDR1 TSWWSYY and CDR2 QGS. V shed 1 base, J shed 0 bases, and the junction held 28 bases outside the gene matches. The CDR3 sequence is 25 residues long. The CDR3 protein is CALGERSIRYPIVGDTFGYTDKLIF. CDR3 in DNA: TGTGCTCTTGGGGAACGAAGTATCAGGTACCCCATCGTGGGGGATACGTTCGGGTACACCGATAAACTCATCTTT.

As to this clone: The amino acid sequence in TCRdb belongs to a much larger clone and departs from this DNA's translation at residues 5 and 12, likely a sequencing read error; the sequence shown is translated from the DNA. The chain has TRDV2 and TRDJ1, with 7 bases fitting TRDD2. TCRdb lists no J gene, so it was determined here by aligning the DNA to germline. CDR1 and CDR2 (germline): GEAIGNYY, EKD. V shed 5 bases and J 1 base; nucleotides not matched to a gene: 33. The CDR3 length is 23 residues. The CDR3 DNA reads TGTGCCTGTGGCAGACACTTCCTAATGAGGGGGGTACGCTCCCGGGGTTGCACCGATAAACTCATCTTT. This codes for CACGRHFLMRGVRSRGCTDKLIF.

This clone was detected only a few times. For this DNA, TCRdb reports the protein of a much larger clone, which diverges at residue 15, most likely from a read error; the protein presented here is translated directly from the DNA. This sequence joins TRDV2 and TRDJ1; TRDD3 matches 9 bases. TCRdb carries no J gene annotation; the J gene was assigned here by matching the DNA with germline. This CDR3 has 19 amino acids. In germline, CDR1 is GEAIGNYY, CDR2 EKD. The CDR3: CACDTVGTGGPKYTGKLIF. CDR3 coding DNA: TGTGCCTGTGACACCGTTGGTACTGGGGGACCAAAGTACACCGGTAAACTCATCTTT.

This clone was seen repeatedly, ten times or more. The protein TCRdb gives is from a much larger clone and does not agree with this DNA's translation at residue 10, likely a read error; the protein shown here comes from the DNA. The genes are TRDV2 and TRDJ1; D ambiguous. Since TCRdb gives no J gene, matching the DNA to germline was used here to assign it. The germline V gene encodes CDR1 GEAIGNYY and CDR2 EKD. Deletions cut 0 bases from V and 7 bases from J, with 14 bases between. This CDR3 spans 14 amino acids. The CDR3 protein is CACDTVGSNGKLIF. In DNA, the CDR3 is TGTGCCTGTGACACCGTCGGTTCTAACGGTAAACTCATCTTT.

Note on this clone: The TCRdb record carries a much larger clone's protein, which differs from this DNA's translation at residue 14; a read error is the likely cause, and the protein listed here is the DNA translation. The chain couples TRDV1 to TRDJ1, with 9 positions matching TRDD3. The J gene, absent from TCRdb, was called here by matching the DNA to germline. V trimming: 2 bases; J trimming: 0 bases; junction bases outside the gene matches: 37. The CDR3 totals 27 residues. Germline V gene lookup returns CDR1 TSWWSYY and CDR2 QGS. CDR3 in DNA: TGTGCTCTTGGGGAAGTGAGAGTCCGAAAACCAGTACAGCCACTGGGGGAGAAATACTGGGACACCGATAAACTCATCTTT. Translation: CALGEVRVRKPVQPLGEKYWDTDKLIF.

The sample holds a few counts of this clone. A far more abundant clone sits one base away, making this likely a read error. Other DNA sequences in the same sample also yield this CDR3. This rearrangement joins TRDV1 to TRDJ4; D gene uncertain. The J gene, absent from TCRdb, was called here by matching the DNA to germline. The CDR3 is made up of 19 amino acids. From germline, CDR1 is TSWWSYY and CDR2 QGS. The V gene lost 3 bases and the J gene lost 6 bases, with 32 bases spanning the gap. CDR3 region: CALGDHPTKRGPGGLSLIF. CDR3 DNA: TGTGCTCTTGGGGACCACCCCACTAAGAGGGGTCCCGGCGGTCTGTCCCTGATCTTT.

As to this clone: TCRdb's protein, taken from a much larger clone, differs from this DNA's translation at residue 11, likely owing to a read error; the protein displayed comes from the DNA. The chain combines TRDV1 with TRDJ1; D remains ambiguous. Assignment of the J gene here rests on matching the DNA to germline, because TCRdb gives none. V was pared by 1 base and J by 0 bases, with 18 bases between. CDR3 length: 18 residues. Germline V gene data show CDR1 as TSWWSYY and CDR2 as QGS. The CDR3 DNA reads TGTGCTCTTGGGGAACCCCCCACCGGTGGAGCTTACACCGATAAACTCATCTTT. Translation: CALGEPPTGGAYTDKLIF.

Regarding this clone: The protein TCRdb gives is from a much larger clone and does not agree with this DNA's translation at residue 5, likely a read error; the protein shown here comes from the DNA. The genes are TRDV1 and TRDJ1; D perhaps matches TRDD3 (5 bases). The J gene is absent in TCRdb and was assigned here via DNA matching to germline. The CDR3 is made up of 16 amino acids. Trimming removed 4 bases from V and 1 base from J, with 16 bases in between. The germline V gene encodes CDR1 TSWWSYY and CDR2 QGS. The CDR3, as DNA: TGTGCTCTTGGGGGACTAGGGTGCACTGGCACCGATAAACTCATCTTT. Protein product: CALGGLGCTGTDKLIF.

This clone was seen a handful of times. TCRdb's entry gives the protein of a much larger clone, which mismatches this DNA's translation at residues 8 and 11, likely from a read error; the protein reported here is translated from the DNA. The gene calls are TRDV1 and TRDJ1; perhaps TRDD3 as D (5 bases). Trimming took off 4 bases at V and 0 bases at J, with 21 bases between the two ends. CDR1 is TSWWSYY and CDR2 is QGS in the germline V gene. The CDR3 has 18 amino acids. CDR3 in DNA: TGTGCTCTTGGGGCACCTAGGACTGGTTTGAGGTACACCGATAAACTCATCTTT. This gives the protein CALGAPRTGLRYTDKLIF.

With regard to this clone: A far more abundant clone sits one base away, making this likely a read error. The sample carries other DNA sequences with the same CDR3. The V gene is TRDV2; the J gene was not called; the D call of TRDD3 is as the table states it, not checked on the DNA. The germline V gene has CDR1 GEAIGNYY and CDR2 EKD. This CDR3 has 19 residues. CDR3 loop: CACDTGGNWGNPYTDKLIF. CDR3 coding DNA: TGTGCCTGTGACACCGGGGGTAACTGGGGGAATCCTTACACCGATAAACTCATCTTC.

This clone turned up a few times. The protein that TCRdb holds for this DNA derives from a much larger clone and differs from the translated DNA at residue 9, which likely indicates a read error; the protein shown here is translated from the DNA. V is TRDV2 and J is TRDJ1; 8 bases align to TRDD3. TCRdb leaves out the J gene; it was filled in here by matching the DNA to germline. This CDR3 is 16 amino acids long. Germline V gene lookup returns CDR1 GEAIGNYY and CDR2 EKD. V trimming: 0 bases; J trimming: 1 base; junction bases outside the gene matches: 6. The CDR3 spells CACDTAWGTSTDKLIF. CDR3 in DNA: TGTGCCTGTGACACCGCCTGGGGGACCAGCACCGATAAACTCATCTTT.

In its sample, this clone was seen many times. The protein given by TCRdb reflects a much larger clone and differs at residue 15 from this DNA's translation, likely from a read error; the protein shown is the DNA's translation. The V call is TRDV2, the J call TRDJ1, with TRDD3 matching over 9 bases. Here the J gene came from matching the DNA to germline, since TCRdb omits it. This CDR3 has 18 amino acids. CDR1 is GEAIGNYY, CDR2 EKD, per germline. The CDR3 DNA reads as TGTGCCTGTGACACCGTTGTACCTGGGGGATCCATCACCGATAGACTCATCTTT. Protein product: CACDTVVPGGSITDRLIF.

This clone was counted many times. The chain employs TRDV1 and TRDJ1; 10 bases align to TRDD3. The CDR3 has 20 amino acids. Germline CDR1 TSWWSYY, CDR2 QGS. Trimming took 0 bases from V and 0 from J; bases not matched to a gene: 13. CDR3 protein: CALGELSSTGGSLYTDKLIF. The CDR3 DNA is TGTGCTCTTGGGGAACTCTCATCTACTGGGGGATCCCTGTACACCGATAAACTCATCTTT.

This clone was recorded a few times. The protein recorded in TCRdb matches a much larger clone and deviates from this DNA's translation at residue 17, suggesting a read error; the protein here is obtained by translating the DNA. The CDR3 DNA reads as TGTGCTCTTGGGGAACTGGAACTTCGGGGGGATAAGGTATACACCGATGAACTCATCTTT. Translating it yields CALGELELRGDKVYTDELIF. The chain uses TRDV1 and TRDJ1, with 8 bases aligning to TRDD3. CDR3 length equals 20 residues. Germline lookup yields CDR1 TSWWSYY and CDR2 QGS.